These T cell receptor beta chains were read from a single sample in a study of vaccination and CD4 T cells after COVID-19. TCRdb analysed the PCR reads with MiXCR anew, one entry per CDR3 protein. The sample holds about 17,000 distinct CDR3 sequences, about 75% seen once. The antigens for these receptors are not known. Sample: CD4+ T cells from blood, cultured in vitro. The receptors were sampled from a human donor who had recovered from COVID-19. Each CDR3 is given with its conserved first and last residue. A D gene is named only where the DNA matches it firmly. Clone sizes are given selectively: once, few, many, or a class where the clone is expanded.

TRBJ2-1 | once | NA | TRBV20-1 | CSATKGGYEQFF | TGCAGTGCTACTAAGGGGGGATATGAGCAGTTCTTC
TRBJ2-3 | few | NA | TRBV10-1 | CASSEQLGGADTQYF | TGCGCCAGCAGTGAGCAACTAGGGGGGGCAGATACGCAGTATTTT
TRBJ2-3 | NA | NA | TRBV24-1 | CATSDLTGNRPDTQYF | TGTGCCACCAGTGATTTGACAGGAAACCGGCCAGATACGCAGTATTTT
TRBJ1-2 | few | NA | TRBV20-1 | CSARESGGLGYTF | TGCAGTGCTAGAGAATCGGGGGGCTTGGGCTACACCTTC
TRBJ1-2 | NA | NA | TRBV7-2 | CASSLAAMGYGYTF | TGTGCCAGCAGCTTAGCGGCTATGGGATACGGCTACACCTTC
TRBJ2-3 | few | NA | TRBV20-1 | CSAATHTDTQYF | TGCAGTGCCGCAACCCACACAGATACGCAGTATTTT
TRBJ1-5 | NA | NA | TRBV6-1 | CASSEGPGVRQPQHF | TGTGCCAGCAGTGAAGGGCCGGGGGTGAGGCAGCCCCAGCATTTT
TRBJ1-2 | few | NA | TRBV6-1 | CASSQTENKGYTF | TGTGCCAGCAGTCAAACCGAAAATAAGGGCTACACCTTC
TRBJ1-6 | few | TRBD1 | TRBV25-1 | CASSELDRGLSYNSPLHF | TGTGCCAGCAGTGAATTGGACAGGGGGCTTTCCTATAATTCACCCCTCCACTTT
TRBJ1-2 | NA | NA | TRBV27 | CASSVDGASNYGYTF | TGTGCCAGCAGTGTGGACGGCGCCTCTAACTATGGCTACACCTTC
TRBJ1-5 | NA | NA | TRBV24-1 | CATSQSEGYGNQPQHF | TGTGCCACCAGCCAATCCGAGGGTTATGGCAATCAGCCCCAGCATTTT